This passage covers 14 T cell receptor beta chains from one sample sequenced in a study of blood T cell repertoires in COVID-19. Measured with immunoSEQ multiplex PCR; TCRdb has only the in-frame clones, and not every one. The table shows approximately 250,000 clones, with 70% to 90% occurring only once. Sequencing was performed on PBMCs or T cells enriched from blood (not recorded which). The receptor set was obtained from a woman aged 30 to 39 with acute COVID-19.

This clone was detected only once. The rearrangement joins TRBV6-4 to TRBJ2-2; 8 nucleotides agree with TRBD1. Trimming at V came to 1 base and at J to 1 base, leaving 2 bases not matched to a gene. This CDR3 comprises 16 residues. Germline assignment: CDR1 MRHNA and CDR2 SNTAGT. The CDR3 nucleotides are TGTGCCAGCAGTGACTGGACAGGGAGGAACACCGGGGAGCTGTTTTTT. This translates into CASSDWTGRNTGELFF.

This chain uses TRBV14 with TRBJ1-3; D uncertain. V gave up 2 bases and J gave up 4 bases, with 15 bases separating them. The CDR3 totals 16 residues. CDR1 and CDR2 (germline): SGHDN, FVKESK. CDR3 amino acids: CASSQTEAQIGNTIYF. The CDR3 bases are TGTGCCAGCAGCCAAACCGAGGCCCAGATCGGAAACACCATATATTTT.

This rearrangement joins TRBV28 to TRBJ2-7, with D possibly matching TRBD2 (6 bases). CDR1 MDHEN and CDR2 SYDVKM come from the germline V gene. Trimming pared 5 bases from V and 2 bases from J, leaving 16 bases between. There are 15 residues in the CDR3. The CDR3 loop is CASSPGDDRTYEQYF. As DNA, the CDR3 is TGTGCCAGCAGTCCGGGGGATGACAGAACCTACGAGCAGTACTTC.

The V and J genes are TRBV10-1 and TRBJ2-2; 7 positions agree with TRBD1. The CDR3 totals 14 residues. J gave up 3 bases and V 2 bases, and 0 bases lay outside the gene matches. CDR1 WNHNN and CDR2 SYGVQD come from the germline V gene (reference sequence). The CDR3 sequence: CASSETGDTGELFF. The CDR3 DNA sequence: TGCGCCAGCAGTGAGACAGGGGACACCGGGGAGCTGTTTTTT.

The CDR3 bases are TGTGCCAGTAGTATGAATTTCGCGGGAGTCAGCTACAATGAGCAGTTCTTC. Encoded protein: CASSMNFAGVSYNEQFF. The chain uses TRBV19 and TRBJ2-1, with TRBD2 identical over 7 bases. CDR3 length equals 17 residues. Germline CDR1 reads LNHDA; CDR2 reads SQIVND (reference sequence). With V trimmed by 3 bases and J by 3 bases, 11 bases remained unmatched.

V gene TRBV24-1 combines with J gene TRBJ2-7, with 11 bases that match TRBD1. V gave up 7 bases and J gave up 4 bases; unmatched junction bases: 20. The CDR3 runs to 19 residues. Germline V gene lookup returns CDR1 KGHDR and CDR2 SFDVKD. Written as DNA, the CDR3 is TGTGCCACCAGATACGTCTACTCTGACCGGGACAGGGGGGGGTACGAGCAGTACTTC. Translation: CATRYVYSDRDRGGYEQYF.

This chain uses TRBV28 with TRBJ1-2; the match to TRBD1 covers 7 bases. Germline lookup yields CDR1 MDHEN and CDR2 SYDVKM. V lost 6 bases to trimming and J lost 2 bases; unmatched junction nucleotides: 9. The CDR3 is 15 amino acids. CDR3 sequence reads: CASRSTLTGNYGYTF. The CDR3 DNA follows: TGTGCCAGCAGATCTACCTTGACAGGGAACTATGGCTACACCTTC.

V usage is TRBV5-8 and J usage is TRBJ2-6; TRBD2 is a possible D gene (6 bases). The V end lost 4 bases, the J end lost 4 bases, and 15 bases lay between the germline ends. Per germline, CDR1 SGHTS and CDR2 YDEGEE. This CDR3 region has 16 residues. CDR3: CASSPGEISGANVLTF. As DNA, the CDR3 is TGTGCCAGCAGCCCGGGGGAGATATCAGGGGCCAACGTCCTGACTTTC. The whole variable domain, remainder taken from reference TRBV5-8 and TRBJ2-6, is EAGVTQSPTHLIKTRGQQATLRCSPISGHTSVYWYQQALGLGLQFLLWYDEGEERNRGNFPPRFSGRQFPNYSSELNVNALELEDSALYLCASSPGEISGANVLTFGAGSRLTVL.

This chain uses TRBV28 with TRBJ2-4, with a possible D match to TRBD2 (7 bases). V was trimmed by 4 bases and J by 0 bases, leaving 13 bases between them. CDR3 size: 16 residues. Germline V gives CDR1 MDHEN, CDR2 SYDVKM. The CDR3 DNA reads as TGTGCCAGCAGTTCGGGGGGCGGGGAAGCCAAAAACATTCAGTACTTC. Residues: CASSSGGGEAKNIQYF.

CDR3 protein: CASDNRVGTEAFF. The CDR3, as DNA: TGTGCCAGTGATAACAGGGTGGGAACTGAAGCTTTCTTT. The chain has TRBV19 and TRBJ1-1; maybe TRBD1 (6 bases). Germline-derived CDR1 and CDR2 are LNHDA and SQIVND (reference sequence). The CDR3 runs 13 residues. V was cut by 8 bases and J by 5 bases, with 15 bases left in between.

This CDR3 reads CATSRDIPDSFRSGNTIYF. CDR3 nucleotides: TGTGCCACCAGCAGAGATATCCCCGACAGTTTTCGCTCTGGAAACACCATATATTTT. The gene calls are TRBV15 and TRBJ1-3; D possibly corresponds to TRBD1 (5 bases). The CDR3 runs 19 residues. From germline, CDR1 is LNHNV and CDR2 YYDKDF (reference sequence). V was trimmed by 0 bases and J by 0 bases, leaving 18 bases between them. The complete variable domain, with remaining parts taken from reference TRBV15 and TRBJ1-3, reads DAMVIQNPRYQVTQFGKPVTLSCSQTLNHNVMYWYQQKSSQAPKLLFHYYDKDFNNEADTPDNFQSRRPNTSFCFLDIRSPGLGDTAMYLCATSRDIPDSFRSGNTIYFGEGSWLTVV.

This chain links TRBV7-9 with TRBJ2-7, with D perhaps matching TRBD1 (5 bases). V was trimmed by 1 base and J by 6 bases, leaving 10 bases between them. The CDR3 is 13 residues long. Germline CDR1 is SEHNR and CDR2 is FQNEAQ (reference sequence). The CDR3 reads CASSLGPRAEQYF. DNA for the CDR3: TGTGCCAGCAGCTTAGGCCCCAGGGCCGAGCAGTACTTC.

V is TRBV3-1 (or the pseudogene TRBV3-2) and J is TRBJ2-7; a possible D gene is TRBD2 (6 bases). The V end lost 5 bases, the J end lost 4 bases, and 15 bases lay between the germline ends. CDR3 length equals 14 residues. The germline V gene has CDR1 LGHDT and CDR2 YNNKEL (reference sequence). CDR3 region: CASSNVGGRYEQYF. CDR3 sequence (DNA): TGTGCCAGCAGCAACGTCGGGGGTCGGTACGAGCAGTACTTC.

The chain employs TRBV28 and TRBJ1-1, with D perhaps TRBD1 (6 bases). Trimming left V 7 bases short and J 1 base short, with 16 bases between. CDR3 size: 15 residues. Germline CDR1 reads MDHEN; CDR2 reads SYDVKM. The CDR3 protein is CASTGFGTQNTEAFF. The CDR3 bases are TGTGCCAGCACAGGGTTTGGGACACAGAACACTGAAGCTTTCTTT.